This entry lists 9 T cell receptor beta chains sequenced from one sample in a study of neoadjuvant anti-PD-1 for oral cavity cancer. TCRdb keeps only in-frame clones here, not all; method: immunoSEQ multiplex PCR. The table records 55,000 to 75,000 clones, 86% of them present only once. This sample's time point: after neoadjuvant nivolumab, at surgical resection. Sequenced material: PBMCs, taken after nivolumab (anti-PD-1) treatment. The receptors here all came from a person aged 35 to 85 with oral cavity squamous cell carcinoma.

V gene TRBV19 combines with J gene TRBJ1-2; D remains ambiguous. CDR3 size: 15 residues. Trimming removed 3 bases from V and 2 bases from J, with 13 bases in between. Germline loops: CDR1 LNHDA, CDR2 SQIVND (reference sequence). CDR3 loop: CASSIARMSNYGYTF. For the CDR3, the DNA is TGTGCCAGTAGTATCGCACGGATGAGCAACTATGGCTACACCTTC.

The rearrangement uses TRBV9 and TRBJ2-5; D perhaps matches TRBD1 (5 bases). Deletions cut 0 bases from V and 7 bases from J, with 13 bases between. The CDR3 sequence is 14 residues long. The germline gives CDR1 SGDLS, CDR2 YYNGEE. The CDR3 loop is CASSVDAGLGTQYF. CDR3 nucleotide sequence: TGTGCCAGCAGCGTAGACGCAGGGCTAGGGACCCAGTACTTC. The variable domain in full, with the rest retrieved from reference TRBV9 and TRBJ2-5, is DSGVTQTPKHLITATGQRVTLRCSPRSGDLSVYWYQQSLDQGLQFLIQYYNGEERAKGNILERFSAQQFPDLHSELNLSSLELGDSALYFCASSVDAGLGTQYFGPGTRLLVL.

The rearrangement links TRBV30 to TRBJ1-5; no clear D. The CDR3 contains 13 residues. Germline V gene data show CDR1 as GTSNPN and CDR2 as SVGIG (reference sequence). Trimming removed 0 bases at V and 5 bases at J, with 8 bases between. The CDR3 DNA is TGTGCCTGGAGTGTGCAGTCCTATCAGCCCCAGCATTTT. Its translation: CAWSVQSYQPQHF.

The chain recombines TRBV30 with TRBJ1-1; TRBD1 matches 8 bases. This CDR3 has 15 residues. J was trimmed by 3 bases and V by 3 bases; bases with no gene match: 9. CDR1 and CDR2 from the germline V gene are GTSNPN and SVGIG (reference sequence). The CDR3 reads CAWRGQTGVDTEAFF. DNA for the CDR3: TGTGCCTGGAGGGGCCAGACAGGGGTGGACACTGAAGCTTTCTTT.

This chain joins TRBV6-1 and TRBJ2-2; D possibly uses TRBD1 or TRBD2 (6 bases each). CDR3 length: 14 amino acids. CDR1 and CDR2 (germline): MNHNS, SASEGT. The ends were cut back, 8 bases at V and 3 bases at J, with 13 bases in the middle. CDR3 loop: CASGGTYDTGELFF. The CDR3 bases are TGTGCCAGCGGGGGGACATACGACACCGGGGAGCTGTTTTTT.

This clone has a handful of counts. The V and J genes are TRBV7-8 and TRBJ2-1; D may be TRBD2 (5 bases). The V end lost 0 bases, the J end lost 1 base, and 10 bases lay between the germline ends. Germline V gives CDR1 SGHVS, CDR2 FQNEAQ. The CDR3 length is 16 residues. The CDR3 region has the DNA TGTGCCAGCAGCTTAGCTCCCCTAGCTTCCTACAATGAGCAGTTCTTC. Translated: CASSLAPLASYNEQFF.

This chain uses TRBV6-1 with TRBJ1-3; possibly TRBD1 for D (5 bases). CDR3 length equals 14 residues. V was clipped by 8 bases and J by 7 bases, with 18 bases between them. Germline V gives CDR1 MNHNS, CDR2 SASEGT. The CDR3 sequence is CASLGGTLGNTIYF. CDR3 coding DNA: TGTGCCAGCCTTGGGGGGACCCTAGGGAACACCATATATTTT.

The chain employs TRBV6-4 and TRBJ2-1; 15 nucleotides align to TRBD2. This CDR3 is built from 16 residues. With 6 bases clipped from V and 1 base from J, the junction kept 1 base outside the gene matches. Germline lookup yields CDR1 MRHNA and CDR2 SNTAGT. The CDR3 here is CASSGLAGGSYNEQFF. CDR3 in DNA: TGTGCCAGCAGCGGACTAGCGGGGGGGTCCTACAATGAGCAGTTCTTC.

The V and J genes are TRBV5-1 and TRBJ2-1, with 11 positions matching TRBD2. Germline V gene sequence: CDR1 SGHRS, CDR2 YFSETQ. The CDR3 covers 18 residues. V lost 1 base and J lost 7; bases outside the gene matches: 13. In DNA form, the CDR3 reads TGCGCCAGCAGCTTGACTCTAGCGGGAGGACATAACTTAAATGAGCAGTTCTTC. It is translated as CASSLTLAGGHNLNEQFF.